This T cell receptor (beta chain) was sequenced in a study of patients and donors after allogeneic stem cell transplantation (dated by TCRdb to the early 2020s). The library was made by RT-PCR. The sequencer listed for this sample is NextSeq 550. TCRdb trimmed the raw reads at Q25, called clones with MiXCR and kept productive beta chains. Rows are combined by CDR3 protein, so each entry shows the most common genes and DNA. Within this sample are tens of thousands of distinct CDR3 sequences, with 5% of them counted one time only. The biggest ten clones account for about 3% of the sample. From the cysteine through the phenylalanine, the CDR3 covers 15 amino acids. Kept here is only the CDR3 DNA, which spans 45 bases and is read in frame from base 1. Sequences MNHEY (CDR1) and SMNVEV (CDR2) are obtained from the germline V gene (reference sequence). The germline ends are 8 bases apart after V is trimmed by 2 bases and J by 0 bases.

In its sample, this clonotype was seen many times. Its antigen remains undetermined. The sample holds no much larger clone one base away, and base qualities are not on file. Sequenced sample: blood, either unsorted or a sorted T cell fraction (not recorded which). The chain joins TRBV27 to TRBJ1-3, with the D gene call left open. The source of this sequence is a human donor who was either an allogeneic HSCT recipient or a stem cell or donor lymphocyte infusion donor (not recorded which). It is not recorded whose cells these are; they may come from a transplant donor. In nucleotide form, the sequence is TGTGCCAGCAGTTTAGAGGGTTACTCTGGAAACACCATATATTTT. Its coded protein is CASSLEGYSGNTIYF.